This T cell receptor beta chain was documented in a study of T-cell reconstitution after alpha-beta-depleted transplantation in children (TCRdb year 2016). As for the study more broadly: T-cell immune reconstitution after TCRalphabeta/CD19-depleted allogeneic hematopoietic cell transplantation in children was quantitatively tracked in the study by means of TCR repertoire profiling. Overall study results and their limits: In some patients, the high TCRbeta diversity seen at day 60 was put down to recipient T cells and intrathymic progenitors that had survived conditioning. Apparently early alphabetaT-cell count recovery about two months after transplant reportedly relied on only several hundred rapidly expanded clones derived from non-depleted graft cells. Over subsequent months, a decline in hyperexpanded clone frequencies was noted, and after one year, T-cell counts and TCRbeta diversity were mostly ascribed to newly produced T cells.

The library was built by means of PCR. The reads were generated on an Illumina HiSeq 2500. Molecular barcoding was employed in the preparation of TCR libraries, with unique molecular identifiers being used to normalize TCRbeta repertoire quantification. Using fastp trimming at Q25 and MiXCR clonotype assembly, TCRdb reanalyzed the public sequencing data and kept in-frame beta chains. Rows are unified per CDR3 protein, each entry keeping the most common DNA and genes. Across this sample there are 200,000 to 250,000 distinct CDR3 sequences, with around 7.5% seen only once. The ten largest clones take up just under 6.5% of the sample. The treatment or condition label corresponds to: allogeneic hematopoietic cell transplantation with graft depleted of TCRalphabeta T cells and CD19 B cells. The transplant recipients were children given TCRalphabeta/CD19-depleted allogeneic hematopoietic cell grafts. This clonotype was counted many times. Its antigen is currently not known. Qualities for individual bases were not recorded, and no much larger clone is one base off.

This material consisted of PBMCs, mostly from graft donor cells, taken 180 days after TCRalphabeta/CD19-depleted stem cell transplant. The sequence was collected from a male patient younger than 18 who had a stem cell transplant for acute lymphoblastic leukemia, so the T cells may come from the graft donor.

The CDR3 in this case is CASSQERRGADTQYF. The DNA reads as follows: TGCGCCAGCAGCCAAGAACGGCGGGGCGCAGATACGCAGTATTTT. The chain employs TRBV4-3 and TRBJ2-3; D gene: possibly TRBD2, on 6 matching bases. The germline V gene specifies LGHNA as CDR1 and YSLEER as CDR2. V is shortened by 0 bases, J by 4 bases, and the region joining them spans 11 bases. From its cysteine to its phenylalanine, the CDR3 spans 15 amino acids. The only DNA kept is the CDR3, 45 bases in frame from the first base.